One sample yielded the 21 T cell receptor beta chains listed below, sequenced in a study of blood T cell repertoires in COVID-19. This table comes from immunoSEQ multiplex PCR, and its TCRdb copy is limited to in-frame clones, with some not included. The table has 130,000 or so clones, around 80% seen once; the top ten hold around 16%. The sequencing input was peripheral blood. These receptors were taken from a man between 60 and 75 years old with active or convalescent COVID-19.

The CDR3 sequence is CASSLSNEQFF. In nucleotides, the CDR3 is TGTGCCAGCAGTTTGAGTAATGAGCAGTTCTTC. J is TRBJ2-1 and V is TRBV12-3 or TRBV12-4; D is ambiguous. The germline V and J ends were trimmed by 3 bases and 7 bases, with 4 bases remaining between them. CDR3 length: 11 amino acids.

This clone was seen more than once but under ten times. The chain links TRBV4-2 to TRBJ2-2; TRBD1 might be the D (7 bases). Trimming took 2 bases from V and 12 from J, leaving 28 bases between them. Germline V lookup: CDR1 LGHNA, CDR2 YNFKEQ. CDR3 size: 18 residues. This CDR3 is CASSQNSITGALALKLFF. The CDR3, as DNA: TGTGCCAGCAGCCAAAATTCAATTACAGGGGCACTAGCTCTGAAGCTGTTTTTT.

The V call is TRBV19, the J call TRBJ2-1; 7 nucleotides line up with TRBD2. V lost 5 bases, J lost 8 bases, and 12 bases stayed unmatched. The CDR3 covers 15 residues. CDR1 LNHDA and CDR2 SQIVND come from the germline V gene (reference sequence). The CDR3 spells CASSSGGEGRDEQFF. The CDR3 DNA reads as TGTGCCAGTAGTTCCGGAGGGGAGGGCCGGGATGAGCAGTTCTTC. Variable domain in full (rest from reference TRBV19 and TRBJ2-1): DGGITQSPKYLFRKEGQNVTLSCEQNLNHDAMYWYRQDPGQGLRLIYYSQIVNDFQKGDIAEGYSVSREKKESFPLTVTSAQKNPTAFYLCASSSGGEGRDEQFFGPGTRLTVL.

The chain joins TRBV11-2 to TRBJ2-1; the D is unclear. The CDR3 runs to 16 residues. CDR1 and CDR2 (germline): SGHAT, FQNNGV. Trimming cost V 0 bases and J 2 bases, with 11 bases left between them. This CDR3 reads CASSLDLGRPYNEQFF. CDR3 sequence (DNA): TGTGCCAGCAGCTTAGATTTGGGCCGGCCCTACAATGAGCAGTTCTTC.

The rearrangement uses TRBV6-2 or TRBV6-3 and TRBJ2-5, with D hard to call. Looked up from germline, CDR1 is MNHEY and CDR2 is SVGEGT. The V gene lost 2 bases and the J gene lost 1 base, with 8 bases spanning the gap. The CDR3 runs 14 residues. CDR3 sequence (DNA): TGTGCCAGCAGTTACGTGCGGCCCCAAGAGACCCAGTACTTC. Its translation is CASSYVRPQETQYF.

The rearrangement joins TRBV24-1 to TRBJ2-7; D gene ambiguous. The V gene's germline CDR1 is KGHDR and CDR2 SFDVKD. The CDR3 contains 10 residues. The V gene lost 8 bases and the J gene lost 3 bases, with 4 bases spanning the gap. CDR3 DNA: TGTGCCACCATCAACTACGAGCAGTACTTC. Its protein is CATINYEQYF.

This clone was recorded a few times. This chain links TRBV4-3 with TRBJ1-2; 9 positions agree with TRBD1. The CDR3 length is 15 residues. The germline V gene encodes CDR1 LGHNA and CDR2 YSLEER. V trimming: 1 base; J trimming: 5 bases; junction bases outside the gene matches: 5. CDR3 residues: CASSQALDRGYGYTF. CDR3 nucleotides: TGCGCCAGCAGCCAAGCTCTGGACAGGGGTTATGGCTACACCTTC.

The rearrangement links TRBV5-4 to TRBJ2-6; tentative D call: TRBD2 (6 bases). The CDR3 extends over 14 amino acids. Germline CDR1 and CDR2: SGHNT and YYREEE (reference sequence). Trimming removed 5 bases at V and 2 bases at J, with 8 bases between. The CDR3 sequence is CASRGGAGANVLTF. The CDR3 region has the DNA TGTGCCAGCAGGGGGGGAGCTGGGGCCAACGTCCTGACTTTC.

This clone was detected a few times. The rearrangement uses TRBV5-1 and TRBJ2-1, with D tentatively TRBD2 (6 bases). V was pared by 1 base and J by 3 bases, with 17 bases between. This CDR3 region has 17 residues. Germline CDR1 reads SGHRS; CDR2 reads YFSETQ. The CDR3 sequence: CASSLKAGLEFYNEQFF. CDR3 sequence (DNA): TGCGCCAGCAGCTTGAAGGCGGGACTGGAGTTCTACAATGAGCAGTTCTTC.

CDR3 DNA sequence: TGTGCCAGCTCACCACCGGAGGGAGTCTCCTACAATGAGCAGTTCTTC. Residues: CASSPPEGVSYNEQFF. The V gene is TRBV18, the J gene TRBJ2-1, with D perhaps matching TRBD2 (6 bases). The CDR3 loop spans 16 amino acids. Germline CDR1 is KGHSH and CDR2 is LQKENI. The ends were cut back, 0 bases at V and 0 bases at J, with 9 bases in the middle.

V and J are TRBV5-4 and TRBJ2-5, with 16 bases that match TRBD2. Trimming removed 4 bases from V and 5 bases from J; junction bases left unmatched: 11. This CDR3 has 18 amino acids. Germline CDR1 reads SGHNT; CDR2 reads YYREEE (reference sequence). The CDR3 region has the DNA TGTGCCAGCAGCCTTGTCCCGGGACTAGCGGGAGGGGGCGAGACCCAGTACTTC. It encodes CASSLVPGLAGGGETQYF.

This clone has a single count. The chain is built from TRBV4-1 and TRBJ2-3; 10 bases match TRBD2. This CDR3 region has 21 residues. Germline CDR1 reads MGHRA; CDR2 reads YSYEKL. V shed 0 bases, J shed 0 bases, and the junction held 15 bases outside the gene matches. The CDR3 region is CASSQDHTSGNVRTSTDTQYF. DNA of the CDR3: TGCGCCAGCAGCCAAGATCACACTAGCGGGAATGTGAGGACTAGCACAGATACGCAGTATTTT.

J is TRBJ2-3 and V is TRBV28; 8 positions agree with TRBD2. Germline lookup yields CDR1 MDHEN and CDR2 SYDVKM. J was trimmed by 1 base and V by 6 bases; bases with no gene match: 9. CDR3 length: 16 amino acids. CDR3: CASSPHGGAGTDTQYF. The CDR3 DNA follows: TGTGCCAGCAGCCCTCACGGGGGGGCAGGCACAGATACGCAGTATTTT.

The CDR3 loop is CASSTGQAETQYF. In nucleotides, the CDR3 is TGCGCCAGCAGCACGGGACAGGCGGAGACCCAGTACTTC. This chain links TRBV5-1 with TRBJ2-5; 8 bases match TRBD1. The CDR3 is 13 residues long. The germline V gene encodes CDR1 SGHRS and CDR2 YFSETQ. After removal of 4 bases from V and 5 bases from J, the junction contained 4 bases not matched to a gene.

This sequence joins TRBV24-1 and TRBJ2-7, with a weak D call TRBD1 (5 bases). The V end was cut by 0 bases, the J end by 6 bases, with 14 bases between. Germline CDR1 and CDR2: KGHDR and SFDVKD. The CDR3 is 15 residues long. In DNA form, the CDR3 reads TGTGCCACCAGTGATTTGCCACAGGTCCGTGGCGAGCAGTACTTC. This sequence encodes CATSDLPQVRGEQYF.

The CDR3 bases are TGTGCCAGCAGTGAGATCGGGGGAACTATCGGTGAGCAGTTCTTC. It translates to CASSEIGGTIGEQFF. V gene TRBV6-4 combines with J gene TRBJ2-1; D might be TRBD2 (6 bases). This CDR3 is 15 amino acids long. Germline CDR1 MRHNA, CDR2 SNTAGT. Trimming shortened V by 3 bases and J by 9 bases, and 18 bases separated the two germline ends.

The V gene is TRBV12-3 or TRBV12-4, the J gene TRBJ1-4; 8 bases align to TRBD1. The ends lost 5 bases at V and 10 bases at J; junction bases unmatched: 6. The CDR3 loop spans 13 amino acids. This chain's CDR3 is CASSQGAIGKLFF. Here the CDR3 DNA reads TGTGCCAGCAGTCAGGGGGCGATTGGAAAACTGTTTTTT.

V gene TRBV2 combines with J gene TRBJ2-7; 8 positions match TRBD2. The length of the CDR3 is 15 residues. Trimming took 7 bases from V and 0 from J; bases not matched to a gene: 8. The germline CDR1 and CDR2 sequences are SNHLY and FYNNEI. The chain's CDR3 is CASKGSGIPSYEQYF. The CDR3 nucleotides are TGTGCCAGCAAGGGTAGCGGGATCCCCTCCTACGAGCAGTACTTC.

The CDR3 region has the DNA TGCGCCAGCAGCCCGTCTAGCGGCTCCTACAATGAGCAGTTCTTC. It encodes CASSPSSGSYNEQFF. V gene TRBV5-1 combines with J gene TRBJ2-1, with 7 bases aligning to TRBD2. CDR1 and CDR2 (germline): SGHRS, YFSETQ. The CDR3 totals 15 residues. V lost 4 bases, J lost 0 bases, and 4 bases stayed unmatched. Drawing the rest from reference TRBV5-1 and TRBJ2-1, the complete variable domain is KAGVTQTPRYLIKTRGQQVTLSCSPISGHRSVSWYQQTPGQGLQFLFEYFSETQRNKGNFPGRFSGRQFSNSRSEMNVSTLELGDSALYLCASSPSSGSYNEQFFGPGTRLTVL.

This rearrangement joins TRBV5-1 to TRBJ2-1, with unresolved D. The CDR3 is 14 amino acids. Germline CDR1 SGHRS, CDR2 YFSETQ. The V end lost 1 base, the J end lost 5 bases, and 10 bases lay between the germline ends. The CDR3 sequence is CASSLIMADNEQFF. The CDR3 region has the DNA TGCGCCAGCAGCTTGATCATGGCAGACAATGAGCAGTTCTTC.

The V and J genes are TRBV7-4 and TRBJ2-7, with 8 bases that match TRBD1. Germline V gives CDR1 SGHVT, CDR2 SQSDAQ. This CDR3 has 14 amino acids. The J segment lost 5 bases and the V segment lost 3 bases, leaving 6 bases of the junction unmatched. CDR3 amino acids: CASSLHRGTHEQYF. The CDR3 DNA reads TGTGCCAGCAGCTTGCACAGGGGGACCCACGAGCAGTACTTC.